One and the same sample provided the 28 T cell receptor beta chains below, sequenced in a study of OX40 agonist ivuxolimab in advanced cancers. Some clones are missing from TCRdb's copy, which holds only in-frame ones; the method was immunoSEQ multiplex PCR. The data contain under 50,000 clones, 65% to 90% of them singletons. Sequencing used CD4+ or CD8+ T cells sorted from blood, obtained in a trial of the OX40 agonist ivuxolimab. The receptors originated from an adult with an advanced solid tumor such as melanoma, head and neck, liver or kidney cancer.

This chain links TRBV27 with TRBJ2-2; D is perhaps TRBD1 (7 bases). CDR3 length: 15 amino acids. Germline V gives CDR1 MNHEY, CDR2 SMNVEV (reference sequence). V was shortened by 6 bases and J by 5 bases, with 16 bases between the two germline ends. As DNA, the CDR3 is TGTGCCAGCAGCCTACACAGGGGAGGAACCGGGGAGCTGTTTTTT. This encodes CASSLHRGGTGELFF.

The V call is TRBV5-1, the J call TRBJ2-5, with a possible D match to TRBD2 (6 bases). The end of the DNA fits TRBJ2-7 better, so the J call may be wrong. The CDR3 length is 15 residues. From germline, CDR1 is SGHRS and CDR2 YFSETQ. CDR3 sequence (DNA): TGCGCCAGCAGGACTACGGAGTCTAGCGTTCACGAGCAGTACTTC. Amino acids: CASRTTESSVHEQYF.

V usage is TRBV11-2 and J usage is TRBJ2-5; D call uncertain. V lost 2 bases and J lost 5, with 6 bases in between. The CDR3 runs 12 residues. Germline CDR1 SGHAT, CDR2 FQNNGV. Written as DNA, the CDR3 is TGTGCCAGCAGCTTATATTTCGAGACCCAGTACTTC. Amino acids: CASSLYFETQYF.

The chain employs TRBV7-7 and TRBJ2-1; no clear D gene. V lost 3 bases and J lost 1, with 10 bases in between. Germline CDR1 is SSHAT and CDR2 is FNYEAQ (reference sequence). The CDR3 extends over 15 amino acids. The CDR3 sequence is CASSLGSASYNEQFF. The CDR3 DNA is TGTGCCAGCAGCTTGGGGTCGGCGTCCTACAATGAGCAGTTCTTC.

This CDR3 reads CASRPGLAGDRAYEQYF. The CDR3 bases are TGCGCCAGCAGACCGGGACTAGCGGGAGACCGGGCGTACGAGCAGTACTTC. The V call is TRBV5-1, the J call TRBJ2-7; 14 bases match TRBD2. Germline values: CDR1 SGHRS, CDR2 YFSETQ. This CDR3 comprises 17 residues. The trim removed 5 bases at V and 4 bases at J, leaving 11 bases unmatched.

The V and J genes are TRBV29-1 and TRBJ2-2; TRBD1 agrees at 7 bases. The CDR3 sequence is 12 residues long. After removal of 7 bases from V and 3 bases from J, the junction contained 2 bases not matched to a gene. Per germline, CDR1 SQVTM and CDR2 ANQGSEA. The CDR3 sequence is CSGDSYTGELFF. For the CDR3, the DNA is TGCAGCGGGGACAGCTACACCGGGGAGCTGTTTTTT.

V usage is TRBV2 and J usage is TRBJ1-1; D not resolved. CDR1 is SNHLY and CDR2 is FYNNEI in the germline V gene. The CDR3 covers 12 residues. V was pared by 2 bases and J by 11 bases, with 12 bases between. CDR3 nucleotide sequence: TGTGCCAGCAGTGAAAGTACCCTATGGGCTTTCTTT. It codes for CASSESTLWAFF.

V is TRBV7-2 and J is TRBJ2-7, with no clear D. CDR1 is SGHTA and CDR2 is FQGNSA in the germline V gene. This CDR3 has 14 amino acids. V lost 5 bases and J 0 bases, leaving 11 bases between the germline ends. CDR3 nucleotide sequence: TGTGCCAGCAGCCGCGACCGAAACTCCTACGAGCAGTACTTC. Its protein is CASSRDRNSYEQYF.

The chain has TRBV6-1 and TRBJ2-7, with 11 nucleotides matching TRBD2. The trim removed 8 bases at V and 1 base at J, leaving 7 bases unmatched. This CDR3 is built from 15 residues. The germline gives CDR1 MNHNS, CDR2 SASEGT. The CDR3 sequence: CASSSGTSGSYEQYF. The DNA for the CDR3 is TGTGCCAGCTCGTCCGGGACTAGCGGTTCCTACGAGCAGTACTTC.

This sequence joins TRBV2 and TRBJ1-5; the D gene is possibly TRBD1 (5 bases). This CDR3 is 16 amino acids long. V was trimmed by 7 bases and J by 0 bases, leaving 16 bases between them. Germline V gene data show CDR1 as SNHLY and CDR2 as FYNNEI. The CDR3 nucleotides are TGTGCCAGCAAAGGACAAGTTTCAAATAGCAATCAGCCCCAGCATTTT. The encoded protein is CASKGQVSNSNQPQHF. Based on the CDR3 plus reference TRBV2 and TRBJ1-5, the full variable domain is EPEVTQTPSHQVTQMGQEVILRCVPISNHLYFYWYRQILGQKVEFLVSFYNNEISEKSEIFDDQFSVERPDGSNFTLKIRSTKLEDSAMYFCASKGQVSNSNQPQHFGDGTRLSIL.

This clone was counted a few times. The chain is built from TRBV20-1 and TRBJ1-2; D gene uncertain. Trimming removed 3 bases at V and 8 bases at J, with 10 bases between. Germline CDR1 is DFQATT and CDR2 is SNEGSKA (reference sequence). The CDR3 runs 11 residues. CDR3 loop: CSARPGIGYTF. The CDR3 DNA sequence: TGCAGTGCTAGGCCCGGGATAGGCTACACCTTC.

This clone was detected a few times. The rearrangement links TRBV29-1 to TRBJ1-5; D remains unclear. V was pared by 0 bases and J by 4 bases, with 10 bases between. The CDR3 contains 14 residues. The germline gives CDR1 SQVTM, CDR2 ANQGSEA. This chain's CDR3 is CSVEEGYGNQPQHF. The DNA for the CDR3 is TGCAGCGTTGAAGAGGGTTATGGTAATCAGCCCCAGCATTTT.

This rearrangement joins TRBV6-5 to TRBJ1-2, with D perhaps TRBD1 (6 bases). The CDR3 is 15 residues long. Germline values: CDR1 MNHEY, CDR2 SVGAGI. Trimming pared 2 bases from V and 4 bases from J, leaving 14 bases between. In DNA form, the CDR3 reads TGTGCCAGCAGTTACGGTGGCAGGGGAGGCTATGGCTACACCTTC. It encodes CASSYGGRGGYGYTF.

The chain uses TRBV5-1 and TRBJ2-4; D is possibly TRBD1 or TRBD2 (5 bases each). The germline V gene has CDR1 SGHRS and CDR2 YFSETQ. CDR3 length: 14 amino acids. V shed 8 bases and J shed 8 bases, with 20 bases lying between them. The CDR3 loop reads CASRLFAGTDIQYF. DNA of the CDR3: TGCGCCAGTCGACTATTCGCCGGGACGGACATTCAGTACTTC.

V and J are TRBV2 and TRBJ2-1; D gene ambiguous. The CDR3 has 14 residues. Trimming pared 7 bases from V and 7 bases from J, leaving 17 bases between. Germline CDR1 and CDR2: SNHLY and FYNNEI. In DNA, the CDR3 is TGTGCCAGCATCGGAGACGAGACGAGGAATGAGCAGTTCTTC. Translating it yields CASIGDETRNEQFF.

This chain joins TRBV5-1 and TRBJ1-1, with D perhaps matching TRBD1 (6 bases). CDR1 is SGHRS and CDR2 is YFSETQ in the germline V gene. V lost 5 bases to trimming and J lost 6 bases, with 11 bases between them. There are 12 residues in the CDR3. DNA for the CDR3: TGCGCCAGCAGTAGGGGGTCTGCTGAAGCTTTCTTT. This sequence encodes CASSRGSAEAFF.

This clone appeared a single time. This chain joins TRBV11-2 and TRBJ2-2; no clear D gene. Trimming shortened V by 5 bases and J by 1 base, and 20 bases separated the two germline ends. This CDR3 has 18 residues. Germline loops: CDR1 SGHAT, CDR2 FQNNGV. The CDR3 region has the DNA TGTGCCAGCAGCCGAGATATTGCCCCGGGCCAGAACACCGGGGAGCTGTTTTTT. Its protein is CASSRDIAPGQNTGELFF. Supplemented by reference TRBV11-2 and TRBJ2-2, the full variable domain reads EAGVAQSPRYKIIEKRQSVAFWCNPISGHATLYWYQQILGQGPKLLIQFQNNGVVDDSQLPKDRFSAERLKGVDSTLKIQPAKLEDSAVYLCASSRDIAPGQNTGELFFGEGSRLTVL.

This clone was counted a single time. This sequence joins TRBV2 and TRBJ1-1; the D gene is possibly TRBD1 (6 bases). Trimming pared 7 bases from V and 4 bases from J, leaving 19 bases between. From germline, CDR1 is SNHLY and CDR2 FYNNEI. This CDR3 is built from 15 residues. The CDR3 coding sequence is TGTGCCAGCATGCCGTCGGGACAAGGGTTCACTGAAGCTTTCTTT. Protein product: CASMPSGQGFTEAFF.

The rearrangement uses TRBV5-1 and TRBJ1-2; tentatively, D is TRBD1 (5 bases). V was cut by 0 bases and J by 7 bases, with 10 bases left in between. There are 13 residues in the CDR3. Germline CDR1 SGHRS, CDR2 YFSETQ. CDR3 in amino acids: CASSLDVTAGYTF. The DNA for the CDR3 is TGCGCCAGCAGCTTGGATGTGACAGCTGGCTACACCTTC. Based on the CDR3 plus reference TRBV5-1 and TRBJ1-2, the full variable domain is KAGVTQTPRYLIKTRGQQVTLSCSPISGHRSVSWYQQTPGQGLQFLFEYFSETQRNKGNFPGRFSGRQFSNSRSEMNVSTLELGDSALYLCASSLDVTAGYTFGSGTRLTVV.

The V call is TRBV10-3, the J call TRBJ1-6; D is unclear. Germline lookup yields CDR1 ENHRY and CDR2 SYGVKD. The germline V and J ends were trimmed by 0 bases and 9 bases, with 6 bases remaining between them. The CDR3 consists of 13 residues. The CDR3 loop is CAISESWASPLHF. The CDR3 region has the DNA TGTGCCATCAGTGAGTCTTGGGCTTCACCCCTCCACTTT.

The J gene is TRBJ2-5, the V gene TRBV19; 12 nucleotides match TRBD2. Trimming cost V 2 bases and J 9 bases; bases outside gene matches: 7. The CDR3 has 15 residues. The germline CDR1 and CDR2 sequences are LNHDA and SQIVND (reference sequence). CDR3 residues: CASSILPSGRGAQYF. CDR3 sequence (DNA): TGTGCCAGTAGTATACTTCCTAGCGGGAGGGGGGCCCAGTACTTC.

The chain combines TRBV7-2 with TRBJ2-3; D is perhaps TRBD2 (6 bases). Trimming left V 3 bases short and J 4 bases short, with 14 bases between. Germline lookup yields CDR1 SGHTA and CDR2 FQGNSA. This CDR3 is 15 amino acids long. The CDR3 here is CASSLGPSEADTQYF. CDR3 coding DNA: TGTGCCAGCAGCTTGGGGCCTAGCGAGGCAGATACGCAGTATTTT.

The chain joins TRBV5-1 to TRBJ1-3; D might be TRBD1 (5 bases). Germline CDR1 and CDR2: SGHRS and YFSETQ. V was cut by 3 bases and J by 4 bases, with 14 bases left in between. This CDR3 has 15 residues. As DNA, the CDR3 is TGCGCCAGCAGCTCCGAGGGGCGATCCGGAAACACCATATATTTT. Protein: CASSSEGRSGNTIYF. Full variable domain (rest looked up from reference TRBV5-1 and TRBJ1-3): KAGVTQTPRYLIKTRGQQVTLSCSPISGHRSVSWYQQTPGQGLQFLFEYFSETQRNKGNFPGRFSGRQFSNSRSEMNVSTLELGDSALYLCASSSEGRSGNTIYFGEGSWLTVV.

The chain joins TRBV10-2 to TRBJ2-2; 8 bases align to TRBD2. There are 14 residues in the CDR3. V was clipped by 7 bases and J by 5 bases; unmatched bases: 6. The germline CDR1 and CDR2 sequences are WSHSY and SAAADI. The CDR3 loop reads CASILAEMTGELFF. The DNA for the CDR3 is TGCGCCAGCATACTAGCGGAAATGACCGGGGAGCTGTTTTTT.

V is TRBV9 and J is TRBJ1-2, with 7 bases fitting TRBD1. Germline loops: CDR1 SGDLS, CDR2 YYNGEE. This CDR3 has 14 amino acids. V was pared by 3 bases and J by 8 bases, with 10 bases of the junction left unmatched. The chain's CDR3 is CASSEPTGTRGYTF. The CDR3 nucleotides are TGTGCCAGCAGCGAACCGACAGGGACTAGAGGCTACACCTTC.

V and J are TRBV7-9 and TRBJ1-1; the D gene is possibly TRBD1 (5 bases). CDR3 length: 16 residues. The germline CDR1 and CDR2 sequences are SEHNR and FQNEAQ (reference sequence). With 7 bases removed from V and 4 bases from J, the gap between germline ends came to 22 bases. The CDR3 nucleotides are TGTGCCAGCACCGATCCATTTCTAACAGGACTCACTGAAGCTTTCTTT. Protein: CASTDPFLTGLTEAFF. Using reference TRBV7-9 and TRBJ1-1 for the parts outside the CDR3, the full variable domain is DTGVSQNPRHKITKRGQNVTFRCDPISEHNRLYWYRQTLGQGPEFLTYFQNEAQLEKSRLLSDRFSAERPKGSFSTLEIQRTEQGDSAMYLCASTDPFLTGLTEAFFGQGTRLTVV.

In regard to this clone: This sample includes further DNA sequences coding for the same CDR3. The V call is TRBV5-1, the J call TRBJ2-7; possible D gene TRBD1, 6 bases. Between the trimmed V and J ends, which lost 1 base and 3 bases, there was a span of 8 bases. Germline CDR1 is SGHRS and CDR2 is YFSETQ. This CDR3 comprises 13 residues. In DNA, the CDR3 is TGCGCCAGCAGCTTGACAGGGAGCTACGAGCAGTACTTC. It translates to CASSLTGSYEQYF.

The chain couples TRBV2 to TRBJ1-1; D is unclear. CDR1 SNHLY and CDR2 FYNNEI come from the germline V gene. This CDR3 spans 12 amino acids. Between the trimmed V and J ends, which lost 5 bases and 1 base, there was a span of 5 bases. The CDR3 coding sequence is TGTGCCAGCAGTTATGAGAACACTGAAGCTTTCTTT. Its translation: CASSYENTEAFF. Full variable domain (outside the CDR3, taken from reference TRBV2 and TRBJ1-1): EPEVTQTPSHQVTQMGQEVILRCVPISNHLYFYWYRQILGQKVEFLVSFYNNEISEKSEIFDDQFSVERPDGSNFTLKIRSTKLEDSAMYFCASSYENTEAFFGQGTRLTVV.